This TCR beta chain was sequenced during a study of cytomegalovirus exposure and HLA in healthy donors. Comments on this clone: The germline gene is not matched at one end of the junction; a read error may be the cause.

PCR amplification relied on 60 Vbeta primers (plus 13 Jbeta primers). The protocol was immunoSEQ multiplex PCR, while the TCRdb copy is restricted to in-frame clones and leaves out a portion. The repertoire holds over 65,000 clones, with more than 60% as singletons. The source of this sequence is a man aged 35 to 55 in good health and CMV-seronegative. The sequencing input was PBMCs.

CDR3: CASSLMQGSSQPQHF. Here the CDR3 DNA reads TGTGCCAGCAGTTTAATGCAGGGGAGCAGTCAGCCCCAGCATTTT. This sequence joins TRBV27 and TRBJ1-5, with TRBD1 as a possible D gene (6 bases). CDR3 size: 15 residues. Looked up from germline, CDR1 is MNHEY and CDR2 is SMNVEV (reference sequence).